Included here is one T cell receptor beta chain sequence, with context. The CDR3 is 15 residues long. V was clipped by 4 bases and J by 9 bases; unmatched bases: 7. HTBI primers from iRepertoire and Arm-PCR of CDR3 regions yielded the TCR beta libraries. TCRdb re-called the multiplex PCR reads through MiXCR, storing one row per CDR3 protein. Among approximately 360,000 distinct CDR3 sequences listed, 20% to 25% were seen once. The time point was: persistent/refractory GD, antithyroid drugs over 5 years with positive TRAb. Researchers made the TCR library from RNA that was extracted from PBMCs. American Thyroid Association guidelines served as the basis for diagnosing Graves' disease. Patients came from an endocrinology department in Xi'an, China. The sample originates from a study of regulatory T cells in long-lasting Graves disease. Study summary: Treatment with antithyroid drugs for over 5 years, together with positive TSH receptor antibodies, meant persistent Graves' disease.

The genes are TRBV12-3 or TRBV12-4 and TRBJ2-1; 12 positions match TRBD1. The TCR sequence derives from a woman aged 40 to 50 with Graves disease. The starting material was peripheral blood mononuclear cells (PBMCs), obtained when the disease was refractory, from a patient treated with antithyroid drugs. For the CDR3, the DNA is TGTGCCAGCAGTTACGGGACAGGGGGCCTTGGTGAGCAGTTCTTC. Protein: CASSYGTGGLGEQFF.